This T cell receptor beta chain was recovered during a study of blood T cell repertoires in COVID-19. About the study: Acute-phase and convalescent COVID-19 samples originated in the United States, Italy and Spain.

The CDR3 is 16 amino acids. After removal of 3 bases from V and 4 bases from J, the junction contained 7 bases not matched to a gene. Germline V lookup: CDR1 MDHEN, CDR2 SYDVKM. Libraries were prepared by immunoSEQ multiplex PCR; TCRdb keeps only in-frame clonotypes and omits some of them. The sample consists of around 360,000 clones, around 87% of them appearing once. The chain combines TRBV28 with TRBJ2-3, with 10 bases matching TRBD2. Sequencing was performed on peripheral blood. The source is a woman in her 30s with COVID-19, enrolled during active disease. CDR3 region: CASSLGLAGVADTQYF. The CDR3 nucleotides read TGTGCCAGCAGTTTGGGTCTAGCGGGAGTTGCAGATACGCAGTATTTT.